These 18 T cell receptor beta chains were all obtained from the same sample, sequenced in a study of cytomegalovirus exposure and HLA in healthy donors. PCR was performed using 60 Vbeta and 13 Jbeta primers. The assay was immunoSEQ multiplex PCR, and TCRdb's table has in-frame clones only and misses some. Of some 150,000 clones detected, roughly three quarters appear once; the ten largest clones hold 1.1% to 1.5%. The sequenced sample consisted of PBMCs. Receptors originate from a woman aged 40 to 50 in good health and CMV-seronegative.

This chain connects TRBV27 to TRBJ1-2; D not resolved. Between the trimmed V and J ends, which lost 6 bases and 4 bases, there was a span of 21 bases. This CDR3 comprises 16 residues. In germline, CDR1 is MNHEY, CDR2 SMNVEV (reference sequence). Here the CDR3 DNA reads TGTGCCAGCAGCCCAACTCGGAGGCCGACCATCTATGGCTACACCTTC. It is translated as CASSPTRRPTIYGYTF.

The rearrangement uses TRBV6-5 and TRBJ1-2, with D perhaps matching TRBD1 (6 bases). This CDR3 region has 15 residues. CDR1 and CDR2 (germline): MNHEY, SVGAGI. Trimming took 6 bases from V and 3 from J, leaving 17 bases between them. CDR3 protein: CASSFIQGAHYGYTF. In DNA, the CDR3 is TGTGCCAGCAGCTTTATACAGGGTGCTCACTATGGCTACACCTTC.

This clone was recorded a few times. The chain recombines TRBV19 with TRBJ2-7, with 13 bases identical to TRBD2. Germline assignment: CDR1 LNHDA and CDR2 SQIVND (reference sequence). The CDR3 sequence is 15 residues long. V dropped 5 bases and J dropped 8; count of bases not matched to a gene: 9. The CDR3 here is CASSGTSGGAGKQYF. DNA of the CDR3: TGTGCCAGTAGTGGTACTAGCGGGGGGGCCGGCAAGCAGTACTTC.

The J gene is TRBJ2-1, the V gene TRBV7-8, with 7 nucleotides matching TRBD2. Germline CDR1 SGHVS, CDR2 FQNEAQ. The CDR3 extends over 15 amino acids. Unmatched junction bases numbered 3, after V lost 1 base and J lost 3 bases. The CDR3, as DNA: TGTGCCAGCAGCTTAGACGGGGGGAACTACAATGAGCAGTTCTTC. This translates into CASSLDGGNYNEQFF. Supplemented by reference TRBV7-8 and TRBJ2-1, the full variable domain reads GAGVSQSPRYKVAKRGQDVALRCDPISGHVSLFWYQQALGQGPEFLTYFQNEAQLDKSGLPSDRFFAERPEGSVSTLKIQRTQQEDSAVYLCASSLDGGNYNEQFFGPGTRLTVL.

As concerns this clone: A junction end diverges from the germline sequence, so it may reflect a read error. V and J are TRBV11-2 and TRBJ1-1, with D perhaps TRBD1 (6 bases). Germline loops: CDR1 SGHAT, CDR2 FQNNGV. CDR3 size: 13 residues. This CDR3 is CASSVEQGTEAFF. CDR3 coding DNA: TGTGCCAGCAGCGTAGAACAGGGAACTGAAGCTTTCTTT.

The rearrangement uses TRBV27 and TRBJ1-1, with no clear D. The germline V gene has CDR1 MNHEY and CDR2 SMNVEV (reference sequence). The CDR3 has 14 residues. V was trimmed by 8 bases and J by 7 bases, leaving 20 bases between them. CDR3 sequence: CASSRSLKGGEAFF. CDR3 coding DNA: TGTGCCAGCTCAAGGAGCCTAAAAGGAGGTGAAGCTTTCTTT.

This clone was seen only a few times. The CDR3 protein is CASSFLQGGSPLHF. In DNA, the CDR3 is TGTGCCAGCAGCTTTCTCCAGGGTGGCTCACCCCTCCACTTT. The gene calls are TRBV7-9 and TRBJ1-6, with a possible D match to TRBD1 (5 bases). The CDR3 covers 14 residues. With 3 bases removed from V and 10 bases from J, the gap between germline ends came to 13 bases. Germline V gene sequence: CDR1 SEHNR, CDR2 FQNEAQ (reference sequence).

The chain links TRBV6-5 to TRBJ1-4, with D possibly matching TRBD1 (5 bases). Trimming left V 6 bases short and J 8 bases short, with 13 bases between. This CDR3 spans 13 amino acids. The germline gives CDR1 MNHEY, CDR2 SVGAGI. The CDR3 region is CASRRTYGEKLFF. CDR3 nucleotides: TGTGCCAGCAGAAGGACATATGGAGAAAAACTGTTTTTT.

The chain joins TRBV2 to TRBJ2-7, with 7 positions matching TRBD2. The V and J ends lost 3 bases and 9 bases, in that order; junction bases with no gene match: 8. This CDR3 is built from 13 residues. Germline V gene sequence: CDR1 SNHLY, CDR2 FYNNEI. CDR3 residues: CASSDATPGGQYF. CDR3 DNA sequence: TGTGCCAGCAGTGACGCCACTCCGGGGGGGCAGTACTTC.

The V call is TRBV4-1, the J call TRBJ1-5; a weak D match, TRBD1 (6 bases). The CDR3 consists of 19 residues. V lost 1 base to trimming and J lost 2 bases, with 21 bases between them. CDR1 and CDR2 (germline): MGHRA, YSYEKL. The CDR3 DNA reads TGCGCCAGCAGCCAAGTCTTTAGCAGGGGAAGGGATGGCAATCAGCCCCAGCATTTT. Protein sequence: CASSQVFSRGRDGNQPQHF.

The V call is TRBV7-2, the J call TRBJ2-7; D is perhaps TRBD1 (5 bases). There are 14 residues in the CDR3. Germline assignment: CDR1 SGHTA and CDR2 FQGNSA. The V and J ends lost 1 base and 4 bases respectively, with 11 bases between them. The CDR3 region is CASSLGQTYYEQYF. In DNA form, the CDR3 reads TGTGCCAGCAGCTTAGGACAGACATATTACGAGCAGTACTTC.

The chain recombines TRBV5-8 with TRBJ2-7; no firm D call. Per germline, CDR1 SGHTS and CDR2 YDEGEE. V was clipped by 1 base and J by 1 base, with 6 bases between them. The CDR3 runs to 13 residues. The CDR3, as DNA: TGTGCCAGCAGCTTGACACATTCCTACGAGCAGTACTTC. It specifies CASSLTHSYEQYF.

V and J are TRBV28 and TRBJ2-3; tentatively, D is TRBD1 (7 bases). This CDR3 is built from 17 residues. Per germline, CDR1 MDHEN and CDR2 SYDVKM. V dropped 4 bases and J dropped 2 bases, with 19 bases sitting between them. CDR3 residues: CASSSQTYRGLTDTQYF. The CDR3 nucleotides read TGTGCCAGCAGTTCCCAGACCTACAGGGGACTCACAGATACGCAGTATTTT.

There are a few counts of this clone. This chain joins TRBV7-6 and TRBJ2-5; D is possibly TRBD1 (6 bases). Trimming cost V 5 bases and J 1 base, with 17 bases left between them. The CDR3 totals 16 residues. The germline gives CDR1 SGHVS, CDR2 FNYEAQ. The chain's CDR3 is CASSRENRVVQETQYF. The CDR3 nucleotides are TGTGCCAGCAGCCGAGAAAACAGGGTAGTCCAAGAGACCCAGTACTTC.

The chain joins TRBV23-1 to TRBJ1-4; D is uncertain. TRBV23-1 is known as an ORF, though its function is uncertain. The CDR3 runs 14 residues. V was trimmed by 4 bases and J by 4 bases, leaving 10 bases between them. This CDR3 reads CASSLGSLNEKLFF. The CDR3 DNA sequence: TGCGCCAGCAGTCTTGGCAGTCTTAATGAAAAACTGTTTTTT.

CDR3 bases: TGCGCCAGCCTGCTCGGAGCGGGGGTGGAAGAGACCCAGTACTTC. Translating it yields CASLLGAGVEETQYF. The chain joins TRBV5-1 to TRBJ2-5, with 8 bases fitting TRBD2. The J segment lost 3 bases and the V segment lost 7 bases, leaving 11 bases of the junction unmatched. The germline gives CDR1 SGHRS, CDR2 YFSETQ. The CDR3 is 15 amino acids.

The chain combines TRBV10-3 with TRBJ1-5; TRBD1 matches at 8 bases. V lost 0 bases and J lost 2; bases outside the gene matches: 6. The germline gives CDR1 ENHRY, CDR2 SYGVKD. The CDR3 is made up of 17 amino acids. The CDR3 region is CAISESPMTGGNQPQHF. The CDR3 bases are TGTGCCATCAGTGAGTCCCCCATGACAGGGGGCAATCAGCCCCAGCATTTT.

A remark on this clone: In this CDR3 the conserved last residue, phenylalanine or tryptophan, is missing, so a read error is likely. V usage is TRBV28 and J usage is TRBJ2-7; 7 bases are a match to TRBD2. The CDR3 extends over 11 amino acids. Germline loops: CDR1 MDHEN, CDR2 SYDVKM. The CDR3 protein is CAGGGPLKQYL. The CDR3 nucleotides are TGTGCTGGGGGGGGACCCTTGAAGCAGTACCTC.